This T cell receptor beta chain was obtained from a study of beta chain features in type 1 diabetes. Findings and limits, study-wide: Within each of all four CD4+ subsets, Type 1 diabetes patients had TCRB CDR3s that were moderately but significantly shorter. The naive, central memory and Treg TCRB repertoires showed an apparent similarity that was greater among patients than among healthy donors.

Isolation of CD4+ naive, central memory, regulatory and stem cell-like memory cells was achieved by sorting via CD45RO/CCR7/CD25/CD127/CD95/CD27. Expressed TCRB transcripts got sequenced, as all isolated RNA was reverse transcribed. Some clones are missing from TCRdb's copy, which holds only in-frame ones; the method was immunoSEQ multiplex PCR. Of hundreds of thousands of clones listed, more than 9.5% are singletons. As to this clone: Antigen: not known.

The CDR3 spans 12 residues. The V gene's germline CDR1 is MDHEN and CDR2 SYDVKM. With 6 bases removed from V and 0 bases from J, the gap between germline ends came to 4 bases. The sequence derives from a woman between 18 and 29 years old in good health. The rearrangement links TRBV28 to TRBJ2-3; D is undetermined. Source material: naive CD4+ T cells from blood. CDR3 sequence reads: CASRESTDTQYF. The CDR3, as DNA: TGTGCCAGCAGGGAAAGCACAGATACGCAGTATTTT.